This TCR beta chain was obtained from a study of memory CD4+ T cells and cytomegalovirus serostatus. The assay was immunoSEQ multiplex PCR, and TCRdb's table has in-frame clones only and misses some. The profile shows approximately 44,000 clones, around 78% of them singletons. The sort gate was single viable CD3+CD4+CD8-CD45RO+ cells for memory CD4+ T cells. The CDR3 length is 16 residues. After removal of 0 bases from V and 5 bases from J, the junction contained 5 bases not matched to a gene. Germline V gene data show CDR1 as LGHNA and CDR2 as YSLEER. The genes are TRBV4-3 and TRBJ2-5; 11 bases line up with TRBD2. This clonotype was sampled from an adult in good health and CMV-seronegative. Input material: memory CD4+ T cells from blood. In nucleotides, the CDR3 is TGCGCCAGCAGCCAAGAACTAGCGGGAGTGGAGGAGACCCAGTACTTC. This codes for CASSQELAGVEETQYF.